The next 24 T cell receptor beta chains were all read from a single sample in a study of human T cells and chemical hapten exposure. TCRdb re-called the RACE reads with MiXCR, one entry per CDR3 protein. This sample has tens of thousands of distinct CDR3 sequences, with over 7% found just once. Stated time point: healthy volunteer bleed at 2 weeks. Total RNA was isolated from whole blood that had not been fractionated. Sequenced input: whole blood. The receptors originated from a human donor in good health. Some clones in this sample may be carry-over from other donors' samples.

This clonotype was found a few times. This rearrangement joins TRBV6-5 to TRBJ1-1; D possibly corresponds to TRBD1 (5 bases). This CDR3 region has 15 residues. V shed 4 bases and J shed 2 bases, with 14 bases lying between them. Germline V CDR1 and CDR2: MNHEY, SVGAGI. CDR3 residues: CASSFLRAGNTEAFF. The CDR3 bases are TGTGCCAGCAGTTTCCTCAGGGCGGGTAACACTGAAGCTTTCTTT.

This clonotype was counted only a few times. This sequence joins TRBV11-2 and TRBJ2-3, with TRBD2 identical over 7 bases. Germline V gene lookup returns CDR1 SGHAT and CDR2 FQNNGV. The CDR3 extends over 15 amino acids. Trimming at V came to 4 bases and at J to 5 bases, leaving 9 bases not matched to a gene. DNA of the CDR3: TGTGCCAGCAGCTCCCAGCGGGGCCCGGGAGATACGCAGTATTTT. Its translation: CASSSQRGPGDTQYF.

This clonotype was seen many times. The rearrangement links TRBV5-4 to TRBJ1-2; 10 nucleotides line up with TRBD1. The germline V gene has CDR1 SGHNT and CDR2 YYREEE (reference sequence). The CDR3 is 13 amino acids. J gave up 6 bases and V 5 bases, and 4 bases lay outside the gene matches. For the CDR3, the DNA is TGTGCCAGCAGAAACGACAGGGGGCATGGCTACACCTTC. This encodes CASRNDRGHGYTF.

This clonotype was detected only a few times. The rearrangement joins TRBV5-6 to TRBJ1-3; TRBD1 is a possible D gene (5 bases). This CDR3 has 14 amino acids. CDR1 is SGHDT, CDR2 YYEEEE, per germline. The V gene lost 4 bases and the J gene lost 2 bases, with 10 bases spanning the gap. In DNA form, the CDR3 reads TGTGCCAGCAGCCCCACAGGAACTGGAAACACCATATATTTT. Encoded protein: CASSPTGTGNTIYF.

This chain connects TRBV30 to TRBJ2-1; TRBD1 is a possible D gene (5 bases). Per the germline V gene, CDR1 is GTSNPN and CDR2 is SVGIG (reference sequence). The CDR3 loop spans 12 amino acids. V lost 2 bases and J 15 bases, leaving 17 bases between the germline ends. The CDR3 loop reads CAWSPLGRASFF. The CDR3 nucleotides are TGTGCCTGGAGTCCCCTGGGCAGGGCCTCGTTCTTC.

The chain combines TRBV3-1 with TRBJ1-1, with D unclear. V lost 1 base and J 1 base, leaving 7 bases between the germline ends. The CDR3 contains 14 residues. Germline CDR1 is LGHDT and CDR2 is YNNKEL (reference sequence). The CDR3 DNA is TGTGCCAGCAGCCAAGTCGGCGGGAACACTGAAGCTTTCTTT. Translated: CASSQVGGNTEAFF.

This chain joins TRBV24-1 and TRBJ2-5, with D possibly matching TRBD2 (5 bases). This CDR3 is built from 14 residues. Germline V gives CDR1 KGHDR, CDR2 SFDVKD. V lost 3 bases and J lost 0, with 7 bases in between. The CDR3 coding sequence is TGTGCCACCAGTGATACCGGGGACCAAGAGACCCAGTACTTC. This translates into CATSDTGDQETQYF.

The sample holds many counts of this clonotype. The V call is TRBV3-1, the J call TRBJ2-1; 9 nucleotides agree with TRBD2. The CDR3 has 15 residues. From germline, CDR1 is LGHDT and CDR2 YNNKEL (reference sequence). The trim removed 1 base at V and 8 bases at J, leaving 6 bases unmatched. The CDR3 loop is CASSQAPGLAYEQFF. Written as DNA, the CDR3 is TGTGCCAGCAGCCAAGCACCGGGACTAGCATATGAGCAGTTCTTC.

This clonotype was counted at least ten times. The V gene is TRBV20-1, the J gene TRBJ2-1; no clear D gene. Germline V gives CDR1 DFQATT, CDR2 SNEGSKA (reference sequence). The CDR3 consists of 14 residues. V gave up 6 bases and J gave up 7 bases, with 19 bases separating them. The CDR3 nucleotides read TGCAGTGCCTTAGAGGTGATGACTTTGAATGAGCAGTTCTTC. As protein: CSALEVMTLNEQFF.

At least ten counts were recorded for this clonotype. The chain joins TRBV6-5 to TRBJ1-2; 8 bases match TRBD1. V dropped 2 bases and J dropped 8; count of bases not matched to a gene: 10. The CDR3 has 15 amino acids. Germline V CDR1 and CDR2: MNHEY, SVGAGI. CDR3 coding DNA: TGTGCCAGCAGTTACCGGAGACAGGGGTTTGGGGGCTACACCTTC. Translated, it gives CASSYRRQGFGGYTF.

This clonotype was counted ten times or more. V usage is TRBV20-1 and J usage is TRBJ2-4, with no clear D. This CDR3 has 15 amino acids. V was cut by 1 base and J by 0 bases, with 10 bases left in between. Per germline, CDR1 DFQATT and CDR2 SNEGSKA (reference sequence). DNA of the CDR3: TGCAGTGCTAGAGTCCCGACGGCAGCCAAAAACATTCAGTACTTC. The encoded protein is CSARVPTAAKNIQYF.

This clonotype was detected a few times. The CDR3 region has the DNA TGTGCCAGCTCACCAGGAGAGACCCAGTACTTC. Translating gives CASSPGETQYF. V gene TRBV18 combines with J gene TRBJ2-5; D is unclear. Germline-derived CDR1 and CDR2 are KGHSH and LQKENI. The CDR3 extends over 11 amino acids. Trimming took 2 bases from V and 4 from J, leaving 2 bases between them.

This clonotype was detected only a few times. The chain joins TRBV29-1 to TRBJ2-3; D may match TRBD1 or TRBD2 (5 bases each). CDR1 is SQVTM and CDR2 is ANQGSEA in the germline V gene. The CDR3 is made up of 14 amino acids. V was trimmed by 7 bases and J by 0 bases, leaving 14 bases between them. Here the CDR3 DNA reads TGCAGCGCAAGGGACGACCCTAGCACAGATACGCAGTATTTT. Amino acid sequence: CSARDDPSTDTQYF.

This clonotype has a handful of counts. The J gene is TRBJ2-1, the V gene TRBV5-1; TRBD2 aligns across 13 bases. The CDR3 consists of 17 residues. V lost 4 bases and J lost 10; bases outside the gene matches: 14. Per germline, CDR1 SGHRS and CDR2 YFSETQ. The CDR3 protein is CASSPDPPGLAGLEQFF. The CDR3 DNA reads as TGCGCCAGCAGCCCCGACCCACCGGGACTAGCGGGACTAGAGCAGTTCTTC.

This clonotype showed up many times. The V gene is TRBV14, the J gene TRBJ2-4; D might be TRBD2 (5 bases). The CDR3 totals 15 residues. Germline V CDR1 and CDR2: SGHDN, FVKESK. Trimming removed 5 bases at V and 0 bases at J, with 11 bases between. The CDR3 reads CASSSGMVAKNIQYF. The DNA of the CDR3 is TGTGCCAGCAGCTCCGGGATGGTAGCCAAAAACATTCAGTACTTC.

This clonotype showed up many times. The chain links TRBV9 to TRBJ1-6; D gene unclear. V was clipped by 2 bases and J by 9 bases, with 18 bases between them. The CDR3 length is 16 residues. The germline gives CDR1 SGDLS, CDR2 YYNGEE. CDR3 nucleotide sequence: TGTGCCAGCAGCGTTTCCTCGCGGCACAAGGGTTCACCCCTCCACTTT. Amino acid sequence: CASSVSSRHKGSPLHF.

The sample holds many counts of this clonotype. The J gene is TRBJ2-1, the V gene TRBV5-6; tentatively, D is TRBD2 (6 bases). Per the germline V gene, CDR1 is SGHDT and CDR2 is YYEEEE. Trimming cost V 0 bases and J 5 bases, with 9 bases left between them. The CDR3 extends over 14 amino acids. The CDR3, as DNA: TGTGCCAGCAGCTTGGACGGGAGAGACAATGAGCAGTTCTTC. It specifies CASSLDGRDNEQFF.

This clonotype has only a few counts. J is TRBJ1-3 and V is TRBV14; possible D gene TRBD1, 5 bases. V was trimmed by 1 base and J by 2 bases, leaving 15 bases between them. From germline, CDR1 is SGHDN and CDR2 FVKESK. This CDR3 comprises 17 residues. CDR3 in amino acids: CASSQVGLSGPGNTIYF. CDR3 coding DNA: TGTGCCAGCAGCCAAGTCGGTTTGTCGGGACCTGGAAACACCATATATTTT.

The table lists this clonotype with a few counts. The CDR3 spells CASFRGNTEAFF. Written as DNA, the CDR3 is TGTGCCAGCTTCAGGGGGAACACTGAAGCTTTCTTT. The chain joins TRBV27 to TRBJ1-1; possibly TRBD1 for D (6 bases). Between the trimmed V and J ends, which lost 8 bases and 1 base, there was a span of 8 bases. The CDR3 totals 12 residues. Per the germline V gene, CDR1 is MNHEY and CDR2 is SMNVEV (reference sequence).

The rearrangement links TRBV12-5 to TRBJ2-3; TRBD1 aligns across 9 bases. Germline CDR1 is LGHNT and CDR2 is FRNRAP. The junction had 14 bases not matched to a gene; V was cut back by 0 bases and J by 4 bases. This CDR3 has 19 residues. CDR3 nucleotide sequence: TGTGCTAGTGGTTTGGTTCTCACCCCCCGACAGGGGGACGCAGATACGCAGTATTTT. Protein: CASGLVLTPRQGDADTQYF.

This clonotype has a count of ten or more. J is TRBJ1-1 and V is TRBV7-9; 10 bases are a match to TRBD1. The CDR3 is 13 amino acids. Germline CDR1 SEHNR, CDR2 FQNEAQ (reference sequence). J gave up 5 bases and V 5 bases, and 2 bases lay outside the gene matches. Written as DNA, the CDR3 is TGTGCCAGCAGCACGGACAGGGGGACTGAAGCTTTCTTT. Translating gives CASSTDRGTEAFF.

This clonotype was recorded a few times. The chain has TRBV7-2 and TRBJ2-5, with D perhaps matching TRBD2 (7 bases). V was clipped by 2 bases and J by 3 bases, with 16 bases between them. The CDR3 contains 16 residues. The germline CDR1 and CDR2 sequences are SGHTA and FQGNSA. The CDR3 reads CASSLMGGLAEETQYF. The CDR3 nucleotides read TGTGCCAGCAGCTTAATGGGGGGGCTAGCGGAAGAGACCCAGTACTTC.

The chain is built from TRBV7-7 and TRBJ2-1; 8 bases are a match to TRBD2. V trimming: 1 base; J trimming: 9 bases; junction bases outside the gene matches: 11. The CDR3 spans 16 residues. Germline-derived CDR1 and CDR2 are SSHAT and FNYEAQ (reference sequence). CDR3 nucleotide sequence: TGTGCCAGCAGCTTAGACGGGGGGGCCTCGATAGGTGAGCAGTTCTTC. It translates to CASSLDGGASIGEQFF.

There are many counts of this clonotype. The chain recombines TRBV4-3 with TRBJ2-3, with 12 bases identical to TRBD2. The CDR3 extends over 18 amino acids. V was clipped by 1 base and J by 1 base; unmatched bases: 6. Germline CDR1 reads LGHNA; CDR2 reads YSLEER. The CDR3 reads CASSQGSSGGAGTDTQYF. CDR3 DNA: TGCGCCAGCAGCCAAGGGTCTAGCGGGGGGGCCGGCACAGATACGCAGTATTTT.